Presented here are 27 T cell receptor beta chains from one specimen sequenced in a study of T cell repertoires in cytomegalovirus infection. One entry per CDR3 protein, called by TCRdb with MiXCR from the reads. This sample has about 440,000 distinct CDR3 sequences; approximately 31% occur once, and the top ten carry roughly an eighth. Specimen: PBMCs. The receptors come from a human donor in good health (CMV status not recorded). Some clones in this sample may be carry-over from other donors' samples.

CDR3 nucleotides: TGTGCCAGCAGTTACTCACCAGGGCACACTGAAGCTTTCTTT. This encodes CASSYSPGHTEAFF. This rearrangement joins TRBV6-8 to TRBJ1-1; possible D gene TRBD1, 5 bases. CDR3 length: 14 amino acids. CDR1 and CDR2 (germline): MNHGY, SAAAGT. Trimming removed 0 bases at V and 3 bases at J, with 8 bases between.

Concerning this clonotype: This may be a read error: a much more frequent sequence differs by one nucleotide. CDR3: CASIGTGSQPQHF. The CDR3 DNA reads TGTGCCAGCATCGGGACCGGGAGTCAGCCCCAGCATTTT. The chain combines TRBV6-1 with TRBJ1-5, with D possibly matching TRBD1 (5 bases). This CDR3 contains 13 residues. The V end was cut by 7 bases, the J end by 6 bases, with 13 bases between. Germline values: CDR1 MNHNS, CDR2 SASEGT.

The DNA of the CDR3 is TGTGCCTGGAGTGTCTCTAGGAGCACTGAAGCTTTCTTT. Its protein product is CAWSVSRSTEAFF. The chain is built from TRBV30 and TRBJ1-1; D gene uncertain. Germline V gene sequence: CDR1 GTSNPN, CDR2 SVGIG (reference sequence). This CDR3 region has 13 residues. Deletions cut 0 bases from V and 4 bases from J, with 9 bases between.

This clonotype was recorded many times. V gene TRBV7-2 combines with J gene TRBJ1-1; perhaps TRBD1 as D (5 bases). V was shortened by 5 bases and J by 4 bases, with 17 bases between the two germline ends. The CDR3 length is 15 residues. Germline V gives CDR1 SGHTA, CDR2 FQGNSA. Here the CDR3 DNA reads TGTGCCAGCAGCCCCCGGGGCCCTGAGGGCACTGAAGCTTTCTTT. Protein sequence: CASSPRGPEGTEAFF.

This clonotype was seen many times. The rearrangement uses TRBV7-6 and TRBJ2-5; D is uncertain. CDR3 size: 14 residues. V lost 1 base to trimming and J lost 2 bases, with 8 bases between them. Germline V gene sequence: CDR1 SGHVS, CDR2 FNYEAQ. The CDR3 DNA reads as TGTGCCAGCAGCTTAGATAACAGACAAGAGACCCAGTACTTC. Translating gives CASSLDNRQETQYF. Using reference TRBV7-6 and TRBJ2-5 for the parts outside the CDR3, the full variable domain is GAGVSQSPRYKVTKRGQDVALRCDPISGHVSLYWYRQALGQGPEFLTYFNYEAQQDKSGLPNDRFSAERPEGSISTLTIQRTEQRDSAMYRCASSLDNRQETQYFGPGTRLLVL.

This chain connects TRBV6-2 or TRBV6-3 to TRBJ2-7; TRBD2 aligns across 9 bases. Germline V gene sequence: CDR1 MNHEY, CDR2 SVGEGT. V was clipped by 5 bases and J by 1 base; unmatched bases: 6. The CDR3 length is 15 residues. CDR3 sequence: CASSHGGGESYEQYF. CDR3 nucleotides: TGTGCCAGCAGTCACGGCGGGGGGGAGTCCTACGAGCAGTACTTC.

This clonotype was observed many times. The V and J genes are TRBV7-2 and TRBJ1-2; TRBD1 matches 7 bases. Unmatched junction bases numbered 7, after V lost 5 bases and J lost 7 bases. The CDR3 is made up of 13 amino acids. CDR1 and CDR2 from the germline V gene are SGHTA and FQGNSA. In nucleotides, the CDR3 is TGTGCCAGCAGCCGACAGGGTTTTAGTGGCTACACCTTC. Residues: CASSRQGFSGYTF. The whole variable domain, filled in from reference TRBV7-2 and TRBJ1-2, reads GAGVSQSPSNKVTEKGKDVELRCDPISGHTALYWYRQSLGQGLEFLIYFQGNSAPDKSGLPSDRFSAERTGGSVSTLTIQRTQQEDSAVYLCASSRQGFSGYTFGSGTRLTVV.

Details on this clonotype: This clone may be a read error of a much larger clone one base away. The final CDR3 position lacks the conserved phenylalanine or tryptophan, pointing to a likely read error. CDR3 region: CASSLVGVETQYL. As DNA, the CDR3 is TGTGCCAGCAGCTTAGTGGGGGTGGAGACCCAGTACTTA. V gene TRBV7-2 combines with J gene TRBJ2-5; D tentatively fits TRBD1 or TRBD2 (5 bases each). The CDR3 contains 13 residues. Germline V gives CDR1 SGHTA, CDR2 FQGNSA. With 1 base removed from V and 5 bases from J, the gap between germline ends came to 8 bases.

The chain's CDR3 is CASSPDADTRFSNYGYTF. In nucleotides, the CDR3 is TGTGCCAGCTCACCAGACGCCGACACCAGATTTTCTAACTATGGCTACACCTTC. The V gene is TRBV18, the J gene TRBJ1-2; D unresolved. In germline, CDR1 is KGHSH, CDR2 LQKENI. The CDR3 is 18 amino acids. Trimming stripped 2 bases from V and 0 bases from J, with 19 bases between.

The CDR3 is CATSRGPLSGGYTGELFF. Here the CDR3 DNA reads TGTGCCACCAGCAGAGGCCCCCTTAGCGGGGGATACACCGGGGAGCTGTTTTTT. The chain carries TRBV15 and TRBJ2-2; 9 bases fit TRBD2. V lost 1 base, J lost 3 bases, and 9 bases stayed unmatched. Germline lookup yields CDR1 LNHNV and CDR2 YYDKDF (reference sequence). This CDR3 is 18 amino acids long.

This clonotype was counted a few times. The V call is TRBV27, the J call TRBJ1-1; a possible D gene is TRBD1 (5 bases). CDR3 size: 13 residues. The germline V gene has CDR1 MNHEY and CDR2 SMNVEV (reference sequence). The V gene lost 5 bases and the J gene lost 4 bases, with 11 bases spanning the gap. The chain's CDR3 is CASSEGRGTEAFF. CDR3 DNA sequence: TGTGCCAGCAGTGAGGGGAGGGGCACTGAAGCTTTCTTT.

The sample holds a few counts of this clonotype. The rearrangement uses TRBV3-1 and TRBJ1-2, with a possible D match to TRBD1 (6 bases). CDR1 and CDR2 (germline): LGHDT, YNNKEL (reference sequence). The CDR3 sequence is 15 residues long. Trimming left V 4 bases short and J 4 bases short, with 16 bases between. CDR3 in amino acids: CASSRGSGGPYGYTF. CDR3 DNA sequence: TGTGCCAGCAGCCGGGGGTCCGGGGGCCCCTATGGCTACACCTTC.

In this sample, this clonotype turned up a few times. The chain uses TRBV19 and TRBJ1-2; 9 bases are a match to TRBD1. V was pared by 5 bases and J by 4 bases, with 5 bases of the junction left unmatched. Germline V gene sequence: CDR1 LNHDA, CDR2 SQIVND (reference sequence). The CDR3 contains 14 residues. The DNA of the CDR3 is TGTGCCAGTAGTTTCGGGACAGGGCCCTATGGCTACACCTTC. Residues: CASSFGTGPYGYTF.

The chain combines TRBV20-1 with TRBJ2-7; 7 bases are shared with TRBD1. The CDR3 is 14 residues long. Germline V CDR1 and CDR2: DFQATT, SNEGSKA (reference sequence). V lost 5 bases to trimming and J lost 0 bases; unmatched junction nucleotides: 7. CDR3 residues: CSADGDRSSYEQYF. The CDR3 DNA sequence: TGCAGTGCTGACGGGGACAGAAGCTCCTACGAGCAGTACTTC.

The chain joins TRBV11-2 to TRBJ1-2; D is ambiguous. The germline gives CDR1 SGHAT, CDR2 FQNNGV. Deletions cut 8 bases from V and 0 bases from J, with 13 bases between. The CDR3 runs 14 residues. In DNA, the CDR3 is TGTGCCAGCCACCCCAGGATGGCTAACTATGGCTACACCTTC. Its protein is CASHPRMANYGYTF.

This clonotype was observed a handful of times. The genes are TRBV4-1 and TRBJ2-3; D gene ambiguous. V was shortened by 0 bases and J by 0 bases, with 10 bases between the two germline ends. The CDR3 extends over 16 amino acids. The V gene's germline CDR1 is MGHRA and CDR2 YSYEKL. The CDR3 sequence is CASSQDEDTSTDTQYF. DNA of the CDR3: TGCGCCAGCAGCCAAGATGAGGATACAAGCACAGATACGCAGTATTTT.

The gene calls are TRBV6-1 and TRBJ2-7, with 11 bases that match TRBD1. Germline loops: CDR1 MNHNS, CDR2 SASEGT. CDR3 length: 15 amino acids. The J segment lost 5 bases and the V segment lost 6 bases, leaving 9 bases of the junction unmatched. CDR3 in amino acids: CASSTGTGGRNEQYF. CDR3 DNA: TGTGCCAGCAGCACCGGGACAGGGGGTCGAAACGAGCAGTACTTC.

A few counts support this clonotype. The rearrangement joins TRBV7-8 to TRBJ2-5, with TRBD2 matching over 15 bases. This CDR3 comprises 16 residues. Germline V CDR1 and CDR2: SGHVS, FQNEAQ. V dropped 1 base and J dropped 4; count of bases not matched to a gene: 1. The CDR3 loop is CASSLVGLAGGETQYF. CDR3 coding DNA: TGTGCCAGCAGCTTAGTGGGACTAGCGGGGGGAGAGACCCAGTACTTC.

Only a few counts were recorded for this clonotype. The chain has TRBV5-3 and TRBJ2-5; a possible D gene is TRBD2 (6 bases). TRBV5-3 is designated an ORF whose function remains uncertain. Deletions cut 9 bases from V and 5 bases from J, with 23 bases between. CDR3 length: 15 residues. CDR3 sequence (DNA): TGTGCCACCTCAACAGGCGGGGCCGAATGGGAGACCCAGTACTTC. Translation gives CATSTGGAEWETQYF.

Ten or more counts support this clonotype. The CDR3 nucleotides are TGTGCCAGCAGCTTAGCTAGCGGGGCAGATACGCAGTATTTT. Translation gives CASSLASGADTQYF. The rearrangement joins TRBV7-6 to TRBJ2-3; 8 bases map to TRBD2. CDR1 and CDR2 (germline): SGHVS, FNYEAQ. The V segment lost 0 bases and the J segment 4 bases; nucleotides outside the gene matches: 0. The CDR3 spans 14 residues.

In its sample, this clonotype was seen a few times. Here the CDR3 DNA reads TGTGCCAGCACCATAAATGGACATCCCGGGGAGCTGTTTTTT. Translated, it gives CASTINGHPGELFF. The gene calls are TRBV11-2 and TRBJ2-2, with D perhaps TRBD1 (5 bases). CDR3 length: 14 residues. The V gene lost 7 bases and the J gene lost 6 bases, with 15 bases spanning the gap. The germline V gene encodes CDR1 SGHAT and CDR2 FQNNGV.

A remark on this clonotype: The junction and the germline gene differ at one end; a read error may be behind it. This chain uses TRBV7-2 with TRBJ2-7; a weak D match, TRBD1 (6 bases). The CDR3 length is 17 residues. The germline V gene has CDR1 SGHTA and CDR2 FQGNSA. This chain's CDR3 is CASSLGKPGDGPYVQYF. The CDR3 DNA reads as TGTGCCAGCAGCTTAGGGAAACCAGGGGACGGCCCATACGTGCAGTACTTC.

CDR3 nucleotide sequence: TGTGCCAGCAGTGAATTGGCAGCGACTAATGAAAAACTGTTTTTT. It encodes CASSELAATNEKLFF. The genes are TRBV25-1 and TRBJ1-4; no clear D gene. The CDR3 runs to 15 residues. Per germline, CDR1 MGHDK and CDR2 SYGVNS. The germline V and J ends were trimmed by 1 base and 2 bases, with 8 bases remaining between them.

The chain uses TRBV2 and TRBJ1-5, with D possibly being TRBD1 (5 bases). Germline CDR1 and CDR2: SNHLY and FYNNEI. The CDR3 runs to 12 residues. V lost 11 bases and J lost 6, with 14 bases in between. The CDR3 region has the DNA TGTGCCGCCGGGGGGAGCCGTCAGCCCCAGCATTTT. Encoded protein: CAAGGSRQPQHF.

V and J are TRBV4-1 and TRBJ1-6; 7 bases fit TRBD1. Germline V gene sequence: CDR1 MGHRA, CDR2 YSYEKL. This CDR3 has 17 amino acids. The V segment lost 0 bases and the J segment 4 bases; nucleotides outside the gene matches: 6. The CDR3 protein is CASSQEETGKYNSPLHF. CDR3 sequence (DNA): TGCGCCAGCAGCCAAGAGGAGACAGGGAAATATAATTCACCCCTCCACTTT.

The genes are TRBV12-3 or TRBV12-4 and TRBJ1-2; no definite D call. V was cut by 0 bases and J by 7 bases, with 9 bases left in between. The CDR3 consists of 13 residues. The CDR3 DNA follows: TGTGCCAGCAGTTTAGCGCTCAGTATTGGCTACACCTTC. Amino acids: CASSLALSIGYTF.

The chain recombines TRBV6-5 with TRBJ1-6; perhaps TRBD1 as D (5 bases). Trimming left V 0 bases short and J 0 bases short, with 12 bases between. Germline V CDR1 and CDR2: MNHEY, SVGAGI. This CDR3 has 18 amino acids. CDR3: CASSYSIRGSSYNSPLHF. The CDR3 DNA sequence: TGTGCCAGCAGTTACTCGATCCGGGGGAGCTCCTATAATTCACCCCTCCACTTT.